This note documents a single TCR beta chain sequence. The TCR-sequenced patients were a few responders to pembrolizumab. This table comes from immunoSEQ multiplex PCR, and its TCRdb copy is limited to in-frame clones, with some not included. The repertoire consists of 45,000 to 55,000 clones, with 81% occurring once and the leading ten covering 6.5% to 9%. This record comes from a study of PD-1 blockade in mismatch repair-deficient tumors. V lost 2 bases and J lost 8; bases outside the gene matches: 2. CDR3 length: 12 amino acids. Germline-derived CDR1 and CDR2 are SQVTM and ANQGSEA. Sequenced material: peripheral blood, taken about 4.5 months after starting pembrolizumab. This clonotype originated in an adult with mismatch repair-deficient cancer. This rearrangement joins TRBV29-1 to TRBJ2-1; the match to TRBD2 covers 8 bases. The chain's CDR3 is CSVEIGGDEQFF. The CDR3 DNA is TGCAGCGTTGAAATCGGGGGGGATGAGCAGTTCTTC.